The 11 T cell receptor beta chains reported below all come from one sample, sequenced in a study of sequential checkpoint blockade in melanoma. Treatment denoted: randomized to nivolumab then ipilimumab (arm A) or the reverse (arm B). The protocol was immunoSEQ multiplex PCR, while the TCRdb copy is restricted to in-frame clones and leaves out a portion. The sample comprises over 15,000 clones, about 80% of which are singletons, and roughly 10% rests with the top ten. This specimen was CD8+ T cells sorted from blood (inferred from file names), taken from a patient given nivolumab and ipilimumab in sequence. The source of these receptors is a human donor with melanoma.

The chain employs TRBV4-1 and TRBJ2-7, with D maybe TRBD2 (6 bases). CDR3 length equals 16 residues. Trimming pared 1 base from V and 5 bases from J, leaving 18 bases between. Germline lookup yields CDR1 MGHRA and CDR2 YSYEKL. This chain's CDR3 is CASSQVPGDRRDEQYF. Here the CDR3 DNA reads TGCGCCAGCAGCCAAGTTCCGGGGGACCGACGGGACGAGCAGTACTTC.

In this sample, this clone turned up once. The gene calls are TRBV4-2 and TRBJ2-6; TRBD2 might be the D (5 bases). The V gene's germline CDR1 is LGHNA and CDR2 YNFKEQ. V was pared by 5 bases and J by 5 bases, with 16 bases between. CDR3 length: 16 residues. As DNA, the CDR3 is TGTGCCAGCAGCAGGAGGTTACAAAGTCGGGCCAACGTCCTGACTTTC. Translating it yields CASSRRLQSRANVLTF.

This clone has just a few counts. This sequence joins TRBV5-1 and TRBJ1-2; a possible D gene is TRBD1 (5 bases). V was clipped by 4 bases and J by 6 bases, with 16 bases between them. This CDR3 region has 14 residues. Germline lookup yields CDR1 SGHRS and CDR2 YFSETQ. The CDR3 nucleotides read TGCGCCAGCAGCCCGGGGGTCCTGAGGGATGGCTACACCTTC. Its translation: CASSPGVLRDGYTF.

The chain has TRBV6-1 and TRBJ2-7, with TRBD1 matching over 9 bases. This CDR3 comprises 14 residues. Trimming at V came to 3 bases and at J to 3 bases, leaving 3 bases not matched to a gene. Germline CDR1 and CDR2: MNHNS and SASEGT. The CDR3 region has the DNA TGTGCCAGCAGTGATCCGGGACAGGGCTACGAGCAGTACTTC. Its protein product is CASSDPGQGYEQYF.

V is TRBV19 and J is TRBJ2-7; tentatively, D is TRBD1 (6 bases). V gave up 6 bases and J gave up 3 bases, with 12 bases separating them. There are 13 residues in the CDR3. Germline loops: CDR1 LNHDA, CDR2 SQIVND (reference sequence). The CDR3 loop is CASSPAQGYEQYF. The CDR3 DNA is TGTGCCAGTAGCCCGGCACAGGGCTACGAGCAGTACTTC.

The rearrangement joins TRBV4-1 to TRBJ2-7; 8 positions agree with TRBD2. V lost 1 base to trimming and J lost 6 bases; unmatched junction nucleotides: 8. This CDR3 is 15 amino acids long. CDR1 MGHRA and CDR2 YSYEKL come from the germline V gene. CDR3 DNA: TGCGCCAGCAGCCAAGGCCAGCGGGAGACCTCCGAGCAGTACTTC. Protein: CASSQGQRETSEQYF.

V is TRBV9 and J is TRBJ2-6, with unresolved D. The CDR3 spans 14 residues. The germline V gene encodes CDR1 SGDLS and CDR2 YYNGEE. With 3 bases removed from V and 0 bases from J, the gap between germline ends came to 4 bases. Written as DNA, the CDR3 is TGTGCCAGCAGCGGTTACTCTGGGGCCAACGTCCTGACTTTC. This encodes CASSGYSGANVLTF. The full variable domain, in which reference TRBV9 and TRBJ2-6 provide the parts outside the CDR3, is DSGVTQTPKHLITATGQRVTLRCSPRSGDLSVYWYQQSLDQGLQFLIQYYNGEERAKGNILERFSAQQFPDLHSELNLSSLELGDSALYFCASSGYSGANVLTFGAGSRLTVL.

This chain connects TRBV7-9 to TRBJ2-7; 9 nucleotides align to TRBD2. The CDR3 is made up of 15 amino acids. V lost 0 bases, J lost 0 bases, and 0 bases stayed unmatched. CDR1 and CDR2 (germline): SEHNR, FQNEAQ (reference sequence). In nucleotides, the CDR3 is TGTGCCAGCAGCTTAGCTAGCGGGAGCTCCTACGAGCAGTACTTC. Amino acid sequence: CASSLASGSSYEQYF.

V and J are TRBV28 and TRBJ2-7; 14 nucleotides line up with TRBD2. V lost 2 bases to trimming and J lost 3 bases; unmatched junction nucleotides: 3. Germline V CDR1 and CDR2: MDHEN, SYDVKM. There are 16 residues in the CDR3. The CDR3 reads CASSLAGTSGGYEQYF. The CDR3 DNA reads TGTGCCAGCAGTTTAGCCGGGACTAGCGGGGGCTACGAGCAGTACTTC.

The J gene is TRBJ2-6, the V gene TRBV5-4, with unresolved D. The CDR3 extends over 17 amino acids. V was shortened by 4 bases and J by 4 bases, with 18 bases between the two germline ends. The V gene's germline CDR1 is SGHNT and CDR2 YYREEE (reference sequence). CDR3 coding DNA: TGTGCCAGCAGCCCTGACCCGGGTCCCGCAGGGGCCAACGTCCTGACTTTC. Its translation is CASSPDPGPAGANVLTF.

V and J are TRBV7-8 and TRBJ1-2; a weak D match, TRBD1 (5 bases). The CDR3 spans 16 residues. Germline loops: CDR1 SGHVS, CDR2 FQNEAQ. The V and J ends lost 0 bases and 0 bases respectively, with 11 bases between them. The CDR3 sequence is CASSLAPGGTNYGYTF. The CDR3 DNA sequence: TGTGCCAGCAGCTTAGCGCCGGGGGGTACTAACTATGGCTACACCTTC.